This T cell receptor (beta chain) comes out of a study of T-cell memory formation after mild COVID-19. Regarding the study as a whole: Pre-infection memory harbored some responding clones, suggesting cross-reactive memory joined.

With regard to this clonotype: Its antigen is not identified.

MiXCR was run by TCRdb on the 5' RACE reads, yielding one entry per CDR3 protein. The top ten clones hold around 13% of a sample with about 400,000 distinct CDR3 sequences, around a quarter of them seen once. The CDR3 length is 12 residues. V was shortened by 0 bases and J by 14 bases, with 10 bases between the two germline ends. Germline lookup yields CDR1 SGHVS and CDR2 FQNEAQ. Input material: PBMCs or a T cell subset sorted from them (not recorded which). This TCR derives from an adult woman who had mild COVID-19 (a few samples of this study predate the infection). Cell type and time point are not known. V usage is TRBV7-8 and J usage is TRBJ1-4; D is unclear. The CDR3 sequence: CASSLAGSHLFF. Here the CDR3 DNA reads TGTGCCAGCAGCTTAGCCGGAAGTCACCTGTTTTTT. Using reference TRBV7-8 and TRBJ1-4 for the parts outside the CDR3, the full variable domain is GAGVSQSPRYKVAKRGQDVALRCDPISGHVSLFWYQQALGQGPEFLTYFQNEAQLDKSGLPSDRFFAERPEGSVSTLKIQRTQQEDSAVYLCASSLAGSHLFFGSGTQLSVL.